What follows describes a single T cell receptor (beta chain). Its antigen is not identified. Some clones are missing from TCRdb's copy, which holds only in-frame ones; the method was immunoSEQ multiplex PCR. The sample has approximately 260,000 clones, approximately 95% seen once. This sample stems from a study of T cell responses to AZD1222 COVID-19 vaccine. Regarding the study as a whole: The number of AZD1222 recipients seropositive at baseline was only six.

This TCR came from an adult in good health. This specimen consisted of peripheral blood, obtained on day 0 of AZD1222 vaccination.

Here the CDR3 DNA reads TGTGCCACCAGCCCCCAGGGGGGGACCGGGGAGCTGTTTTTT. This encodes CATSPQGGTGELFF. The gene calls are TRBV24-1 and TRBJ2-2; the D call may be TRBD1 or TRBD2 (7 bases each). With 7 bases removed from V and 5 bases from J, the gap between germline ends came to 13 bases. The CDR3 sequence is 14 residues long. The germline gives CDR1 KGHDR, CDR2 SFDVKD.